This TCR beta chain emerged from a study of T cells in Graves' hyperthyroidism and ophthalmopathy. The study, taken as a whole, reports: The model made its ophthalmopathy prediction, and onset followed a median approximately 7 months later.

This clonotype has a count of ten or more. Its specificity is unknown. The source material, RNA transcripts, was used to amplify TCR beta CDR3 regions. A first-round RT-PCR of the TCR CDR3 used the HTBI primer set. Each CDR3 protein gets one entry after TCRdb re-called the multiplex PCR reads with MiXCR. The sample holds hundreds of thousands of distinct CDR3 sequences, under 15% seen once. V lost 1 base and J 6 bases, leaving 7 bases between the germline ends. The germline gives CDR1 LGHDT, CDR2 YNNKEL (reference sequence). The CDR3 loop spans 13 amino acids. The sample comprised blood. The rearrangement joins TRBV3-1 to TRBJ2-1; D uncertain. The TCR was taken from a woman in her thirties with Graves' hyperthyroidism. In DNA form, the CDR3 reads TGTGCCAGCAGCCAAGGTCGGAGCAATGAGCAGTTCTTC. Translating gives CASSQGRSNEQFF.